This T cell receptor beta chain emerged from a study of blood T cell repertoires in COVID-19. Turning to the study itself: Some COVID-19 samples were acute and others convalescent; all came from the United States, Italy and Spain. From T cells, B-cell-depleted T cells, or PBMCs came the material, which was cDNA or gDNA.

The germline CDR1 and CDR2 sequences are MNHNS and SASEGT. V shed 1 base, J shed 4 bases, and the junction held 1 base outside the gene matches. The CDR3 totals 14 residues. In the original analysis: Amplified reference gene primers provided the basis for estimating nucleated cell counts. Sequencing was performed with immunoSEQ multiplex PCR; in TCRdb, only in-frame clones are kept and a portion is missing. From that table come the V and J calls and clone size; the DNA was used to work out D and trimming. Of about 150,000 clones in the sample, 84% were seen once. The specimen sequenced was peripheral blood. This clonotype originated in a woman between 45 and 60 years old with acute or convalescent COVID-19. This rearrangement joins TRBV6-1 to TRBJ1-2; the match to TRBD1 covers 9 bases. CDR3 nucleotide sequence: TGTGCCAGCAGTGAAGGGGACAGGGTCTATGGCTACACCTTC. This codes for CASSEGDRVYGYTF.